The next 31 T cell receptor beta chains were all read from a single sample in a study of T cell responses to AZD1222 COVID-19 vaccine. Clones were sequenced by immunoSEQ multiplex PCR, and TCRdb holds only the in-frame ones, with some missing. The sample carries some 100,000 clones, more than 75% recorded once. This material consisted of peripheral blood, taken on day 0 of AZD1222 vaccination. The origin of the receptors is an adult in good health.

The chain combines TRBV5-1 with TRBJ2-7; 9 bases line up with TRBD1. The V and J ends lost 3 bases and 7 bases, in that order; junction bases with no gene match: 8. The germline CDR1 and CDR2 sequences are SGHRS and YFSETQ. CDR3 length equals 14 residues. The CDR3 is CASSSGQGLGEQYF. In DNA form, the CDR3 reads TGCGCCAGCAGCTCGGGACAGGGCCTTGGAGAGCAGTACTTC.

This chain connects TRBV7-6 to TRBJ2-1; a weak D match, TRBD2 (5 bases). This CDR3 has 16 amino acids. In germline, CDR1 is SGHVS, CDR2 FNYEAQ. Trimming removed 0 bases from V and 0 bases from J, with 9 bases in between. The DNA of the CDR3 is TGTGCCAGCAGCTTAGCGAGCGGTAGCTCCTACAATGAGCAGTTCTTC. It codes for CASSLASGSSYNEQFF.

The rearrangement links TRBV7-2 to TRBJ1-1; 8 bases line up with TRBD1. The V gene end was trimmed by 3 bases and the J gene end by 4 bases; junction bases not matched to a gene: 13. The CDR3 totals 17 residues. Germline loops: CDR1 SGHTA, CDR2 FQGNSA. CDR3 residues: CASSFGPLQGAGTEAFF. In DNA, the CDR3 is TGTGCCAGCAGCTTTGGGCCCTTGCAGGGGGCAGGCACTGAAGCTTTCTTT. The whole variable domain, remainder taken from reference TRBV7-2 and TRBJ1-1, is GAGVSQSPSNKVTEKGKDVELRCDPISGHTALYWYRQSLGQGLEFLIYFQGNSAPDKSGLPSDRFSAERTGGSVSTLTIQRTQQEDSAVYLCASSFGPLQGAGTEAFFGQGTRLTVV.

This chain connects TRBV19 to TRBJ1-5, with TRBD1 matching over 8 bases. The CDR3 is made up of 15 amino acids. Germline CDR1 is LNHDA and CDR2 is SQIVND (reference sequence). Trimming cost V 6 bases and J 1 base; bases outside gene matches: 5. The CDR3 DNA sequence: TGTGCCAGTAGAGGACAGGGATCAAGCAATCAGCCCCAGCATTTT. This translates into CASRGQGSSNQPQHF.

The CDR3 nucleotides read TGTGCCAGCAGCTTCCAGCCTCAGGGGGGAAACACCATATATTTT. As protein: CASSFQPQGGNTIYF. The gene calls are TRBV5-6 and TRBJ1-3; possible D gene TRBD1, 6 bases. V dropped 2 bases and J dropped 4 bases, with 13 bases sitting between them. Germline V gene data show CDR1 as SGHDT and CDR2 as YYEEEE. The CDR3 covers 15 residues.

This chain links TRBV7-2 with TRBJ1-4; D remains ambiguous. The CDR3 contains 15 residues. Trimming removed 3 bases at V and 8 bases at J, with 16 bases between. Germline values: CDR1 SGHTA, CDR2 FQGNSA. The CDR3 bases are TGTGCCAGCAGCTTTATGTCTGCTTCGGGGGAAAAACTGTTTTTT. Encoded protein: CASSFMSASGEKLFF.

J is TRBJ2-7 and V is TRBV28, with a tentative D call TRBD2 (6 bases). The CDR3 extends over 14 amino acids. CDR1 MDHEN and CDR2 SYDVKM come from the germline V gene. V shed 3 bases and J shed 3 bases, with 12 bases lying between them. The CDR3 protein is CASSFPGGLYEQYF. The CDR3, as DNA: TGTGCCAGCAGTTTCCCCGGGGGACTCTACGAGCAGTACTTC.

The genes are TRBV11-2 and TRBJ1-2; a weak D match, TRBD1 (6 bases). The V gene's germline CDR1 is SGHAT and CDR2 FQNNGV. The CDR3 contains 14 residues. The V gene lost 8 bases and the J gene lost 3 bases, with 16 bases spanning the gap. The CDR3 sequence: CASRRGGRDYGYTF. CDR3 DNA sequence: TGTGCCAGCCGTCGAGGGGGGCGAGACTATGGCTACACCTTC.

The genes are TRBV3-1 (or the pseudogene TRBV3-2) and TRBJ2-3; 7 bases are shared with TRBD2. The CDR3 runs to 14 residues. Germline V CDR1 and CDR2: LGHDT, YNNKEL (reference sequence). The V segment lost 4 bases and the J segment 1 base; nucleotides outside the gene matches: 2. CDR3 in amino acids: CASSPAGGTDTQYF. In DNA form, the CDR3 reads TGTGCCAGCAGCCCGGCGGGGGGCACAGATACGCAGTATTTT.

This clone has a handful of counts. This CDR3 reads CASILVYGYTF. The CDR3 DNA follows: TGTGCCAGCATTCTAGTCTATGGCTACACCTTC. The chain joins TRBV2 to TRBJ1-2; D gene ambiguous. V dropped 7 bases and J dropped 4 bases, with 7 bases sitting between them. The CDR3 has 11 residues. The germline V gene encodes CDR1 SNHLY and CDR2 FYNNEI.

This clone is a singleton in its sample. This sequence joins TRBV27 and TRBJ2-3; TRBD1 might be the D (5 bases). Germline CDR1 reads MNHEY; CDR2 reads SMNVEV (reference sequence). The CDR3 is made up of 16 amino acids. Trimming left V 5 bases short and J 0 bases short, with 15 bases between. In nucleotides, the CDR3 is TGTGCCAGCAGTATAAACAGGCTGACTAGCACAGATACGCAGTATTTT. Its translation is CASSINRLTSTDTQYF.

Only one count was recorded for this clone. The V and J genes are TRBV5-1 and TRBJ1-2; D is uncertain. Between the trimmed V and J ends, which lost 1 base and 3 bases, there was a span of 10 bases. The CDR3 has 14 residues. Looked up from germline, CDR1 is SGHRS and CDR2 is YFSETQ. This chain's CDR3 is CASSLRNSYYGYTF. The CDR3 DNA follows: TGCGCCAGCAGCTTGCGTAACAGTTACTATGGCTACACCTTC.

V gene TRBV29-1 combines with J gene TRBJ1-2, with unresolved D. CDR1 and CDR2 from the germline V gene are SQVTM and ANQGSEA. The CDR3 contains 11 residues. The CDR3 region is CSAEIREGYTF. In DNA, the CDR3 is TGCAGTGCTGAAATACGAGAAGGCTACACCTTC.

The chain carries TRBV13 and TRBJ1-5; the D is unclear. CDR3 length: 13 amino acids. Germline loops: CDR1 PRHDT, CDR2 FYEKMQ (reference sequence). V was trimmed by 0 bases and J by 7 bases, leaving 7 bases between them. This CDR3 reads CASSLGPTQPQHF. The CDR3 nucleotides are TGTGCCAGCAGCTTAGGCCCCACCCAGCCCCAGCATTTT.

As for this clone: In the same sample, other DNA sequences code for this CDR3. The rearrangement links TRBV18 to TRBJ1-1; no definite D call. Trimming stripped 2 bases from V and 0 bases from J, with 7 bases between. CDR3 size: 14 residues. Germline values: CDR1 KGHSH, CDR2 LQKENI. As DNA, the CDR3 is TGTGCCAGCTCACCAGGGCAGATGAACACTGAAGCTTTCTTT. It specifies CASSPGQMNTEAFF.

Of note for this clone: This sample includes further DNA sequences coding for the same CDR3. The chain links TRBV5-1 to TRBJ2-7; 7 bases are shared with TRBD2. CDR1 is SGHRS, CDR2 YFSETQ, per germline. The CDR3 covers 15 residues. The V segment lost 0 bases and the J segment 0 bases; nucleotides outside the gene matches: 3. CDR3: CASSLAGGSSYEQYF. CDR3 nucleotide sequence: TGCGCCAGCAGCTTGGCTGGCGGGAGCTCCTACGAGCAGTACTTC.

The chain has TRBV18 and TRBJ1-1; perhaps TRBD1 as D (6 bases). The CDR3 has 15 residues. The V gene's germline CDR1 is KGHSH and CDR2 LQKENI. The V end was cut by 10 bases, the J end by 2 bases, with 20 bases between. As DNA, the CDR3 is TGTGCCATCGTAGGGGGGTTAGGGGCAAACACTGAAGCTTTCTTT. It codes for CAIVGGLGANTEAFF.

V gene TRBV2 combines with J gene TRBJ1-2; 7 bases align to TRBD1. Germline CDR1 is SNHLY and CDR2 is FYNNEI. V gave up 0 bases and J gave up 4 bases; unmatched junction bases: 14. This CDR3 region has 18 residues. As DNA, the CDR3 is TGTGCCAGCAGTGAAGCGCCCTCTCAGGACAGGTTTGGCTATGGCTACACCTTC. Protein product: CASSEAPSQDRFGYGYTF.

The rearrangement uses TRBV7-9 and TRBJ2-1, with 9 positions matching TRBD2. The CDR3 has 16 amino acids. V was pared by 5 bases and J by 9 bases, with 14 bases of the junction left unmatched. Per germline, CDR1 SEHNR and CDR2 FQNEAQ (reference sequence). In DNA, the CDR3 is TGTGCCAGCAGCCCAAGTAGCGGGGGAACCCGTCCTGAGCAGTTCTTC. It is translated as CASSPSSGGTRPEQFF.

The chain employs TRBV7-2 and TRBJ2-2; D gene ambiguous. CDR3 size: 12 residues. Looked up from germline, CDR1 is SGHTA and CDR2 is FQGNSA. The ends were cut back, 5 bases at V and 3 bases at J, with 4 bases in the middle. The CDR3 nucleotides are TGTGCCAGCAGCGCGTACACCGGGGAGCTGTTTTTT. It codes for CASSAYTGELFF. Complete variable domain (other parts from reference TRBV7-2 and TRBJ2-2): GAGVSQSPSNKVTEKGKDVELRCDPISGHTALYWYRQSLGQGLEFLIYFQGNSAPDKSGLPSDRFSAERTGGSVSTLTIQRTQQEDSAVYLCASSAYTGELFFGEGSRLTVL.

The chain joins TRBV5-1 to TRBJ2-3; D gene unclear. The CDR3 is 12 amino acids. Germline V gene sequence: CDR1 SGHRS, CDR2 YFSETQ. Trimming removed 4 bases from V and 0 bases from J, with 3 bases in between. CDR3: CASSLSTDTQYF. The CDR3 DNA reads TGCGCCAGCAGCCTGAGCACAGATACGCAGTATTTT.

This clone was counted a single time. V gene TRBV21-1 combines with J gene TRBJ1-2. TRBV21-1 constitutes a pseudogene. The CDR3 is 10 residues long. The CDR3 DNA sequence: TGTCAGCCCGAGCGACAAGAAAACACCTTC. This translates into CQPERQENTF.

The chain joins TRBV12-3 or TRBV12-4 to TRBJ1-2; D gene unclear. This CDR3 comprises 13 residues. Deletions cut 3 bases from V and 4 bases from J, with 9 bases between. The CDR3 loop reads CASSFMGFYGYTF. CDR3 bases: TGTGCCAGCAGTTTCATGGGGTTCTATGGCTACACCTTC.

This chain uses TRBV20-1 with TRBJ2-7, with 12 bases that match TRBD2. This CDR3 is 16 amino acids long. CDR1 and CDR2 (germline): DFQATT, SNEGSKA (reference sequence). J lost 6 bases, V lost 3 bases, and 12 bases had no gene match. This CDR3 is CSASQSSGRAMFEQYF. Written as DNA, the CDR3 is TGCAGTGCTAGTCAGTCTAGCGGGAGGGCCATGTTCGAGCAGTACTTC.

The chain uses TRBV4-2 and TRBJ2-1; 9 bases are shared with TRBD2. Per germline, CDR1 LGHNA and CDR2 YNFKEQ. The ends lost 0 bases at V and 3 bases at J; junction bases unmatched: 3. This CDR3 has 16 amino acids. The DNA of the CDR3 is TGTGCCAGCAGCCAAGATTCAGCGGGGGGCTACAATGAGCAGTTCTTC. Its protein is CASSQDSAGGYNEQFF.

The CDR3 protein is CASSGASGNEAFF. The CDR3 DNA follows: TGTGCCAGCAGTGGCGCCTCTGGGAATGAAGCTTTCTTT. V usage is TRBV25-1 and J usage is TRBJ1-1, with no clear D. This CDR3 is 13 amino acids long. V dropped 4 bases and J dropped 7 bases, with 13 bases sitting between them. The germline V gene has CDR1 MGHDK and CDR2 SYGVNS.

The rearrangement links TRBV6-4 to TRBJ1-4, with 11 positions matching TRBD1. The germline CDR1 and CDR2 sequences are MRHNA and SNTAGT. The CDR3 sequence is 20 residues long. V was pared by 6 bases and J by 1 base, with 16 bases of the junction left unmatched. Here the CDR3 DNA reads TGTGCCAGCAGAACAGAGCCGGGACAGGGGGTCCTATTAACTAATGAAAAACTGTTTTTT. Amino acids: CASRTEPGQGVLLTNEKLFF.

The V gene is TRBV18, the J gene TRBJ1-4, with D unresolved. Germline values: CDR1 KGHSH, CDR2 LQKENI. The V gene lost 11 bases and the J gene lost 7 bases, with 20 bases spanning the gap. CDR3 length: 14 residues. CDR3 coding DNA: TGTGCCTCAGGCTCGACGGCCGAGGGTGAAAAACTGTTTTTT. Translating it yields CASGSTAEGEKLFF.

This clone was seen a single time. The rearrangement links TRBV3-1 (or the pseudogene TRBV3-2) to TRBJ1-6; D remains ambiguous. Deletions cut 2 bases from V and 0 bases from J, with 17 bases between. Germline-derived CDR1 and CDR2 are LGHDT and YNNKEL (reference sequence). There are 19 residues in the CDR3. CDR3 amino acids: CASSQRSRTISSYNSPLHF. In DNA form, the CDR3 reads TGTGCCAGCAGCCAACGGTCCAGGACTATAAGCTCCTATAATTCACCCCTCCACTTT.

The genes are TRBV6-5 and TRBJ2-3, with D perhaps TRBD2 (6 bases). The CDR3 covers 16 residues. The germline V gene encodes CDR1 MNHEY and CDR2 SVGAGI. V lost 2 bases to trimming and J lost 0 bases, with 12 bases between them. The CDR3 bases are TGTGCCAGCAGTTACACCGGGACTCGAAGCACAGATACGCAGTATTTT. Protein: CASSYTGTRSTDTQYF.

This rearrangement joins TRBV27 to TRBJ1-4; D is unclear. CDR3 length: 14 residues. The V end lost 8 bases, the J end lost 5 bases, and 15 bases lay between the germline ends. Germline CDR1 and CDR2: MNHEY and SMNVEV (reference sequence). In DNA, the CDR3 is TGTGCCAGCGGACGTGAGGGAAACAATGAAAAACTGTTTTTT. Translation: CASGREGNNEKLFF.